The 29 T cell receptor beta chains in this list originate from one sample, sequenced in a study of blood T cell repertoires in COVID-19. TCRdb's copy holds only in-frame clones and misses some; the assay was immunoSEQ multiplex PCR. The sample has 270,000 or so clones; approximately 84% are singletons. Sequencing was carried out using peripheral blood. The receptor set was obtained from a human donor with COVID-19, enrolled during active disease. The donor label of this sample is uncertain.

This chain links TRBV9 with TRBJ2-7, with 7 bases identical to TRBD1. Per germline, CDR1 SGDLS and CDR2 YYNGEE. This CDR3 contains 14 residues. The V gene end was trimmed by 3 bases and the J gene end by 1 base; junction bases not matched to a gene: 4. This CDR3 reads CASSGDRDSYEQYF. In DNA, the CDR3 is TGTGCCAGCAGCGGAGACAGGGATTCCTACGAGCAGTACTTC.

This chain's CDR3 is CASSIGRERTDTQYF. The CDR3 bases are TGTGCCAGTAGTATCGGGCGGGAGCGAACAGATACGCAGTATTTT. The chain is built from TRBV19 and TRBJ2-3; TRBD2 agrees at 7 bases. CDR1 is LNHDA, CDR2 SQIVND, per germline (reference sequence). The CDR3 has 15 residues. The trim removed 3 bases at V and 3 bases at J, leaving 6 bases unmatched. The full variable domain, with the rest looked up from reference TRBV19 and TRBJ2-3, is DGGITQSPKYLFRKEGQNVTLSCEQNLNHDAMYWYRQDPGQGLRLIYYSQIVNDFQKGDIAEGYSVSREKKESFPLTVTSAQKNPTAFYLCASSIGRERTDTQYFGPGTRLTVL.

The chain recombines TRBV15 with TRBJ2-3; D ambiguous. The CDR3 sequence is 16 residues long. Trimming left V 0 bases short and J 2 bases short, with 12 bases between. The germline gives CDR1 LNHNV, CDR2 YYDKDF (reference sequence). This CDR3 is CATSRDIQVSTDTQYF. CDR3 coding DNA: TGTGCCACCAGCAGAGATATTCAGGTATCCACAGATACGCAGTATTTT.

The rearrangement joins TRBV3-1 (or the pseudogene TRBV3-2) to TRBJ2-7; D is unclear. The CDR3 runs to 15 residues. In germline, CDR1 is LGHDT, CDR2 YNNKEL (reference sequence). V lost 4 bases and J 0 bases, leaving 13 bases between the germline ends. CDR3 in DNA: TGTGCCAGCAGCCCCACTCTAGTACCCTCCTACGAGCAGTACTTC. Its translation: CASSPTLVPSYEQYF.

The chain employs TRBV11-3 and TRBJ2-4, with 8 bases that match TRBD1. J was trimmed by 4 bases and V by 4 bases; bases with no gene match: 3. CDR3 length equals 14 residues. CDR1 SGHNT and CDR2 YENEEA come from the germline V gene. CDR3 amino acids: CASSSRDRKNIQYF. Here the CDR3 DNA reads TGTGCCAGCAGCTCACGGGACAGGAAAAACATTCAGTACTTC.

The chain employs TRBV5-1 and TRBJ2-7; 11 bases match TRBD2. CDR1 SGHRS and CDR2 YFSETQ come from the germline V gene. The junction had 13 bases not matched to a gene; V was cut back by 4 bases and J by 4 bases. CDR3 size: 17 residues. DNA of the CDR3: TGCGCCAGCAGCCCGGGCGGGACTAGCGGAGCCCGGTACGAGCAGTACTTC. Its translation: CASSPGGTSGARYEQYF.

The table lists this clone with a count of one. The rearrangement joins TRBV28 to TRBJ2-1, with 11 bases matching TRBD2. Germline V gene lookup returns CDR1 MDHEN and CDR2 SYDVKM. The CDR3 runs 19 residues. With V trimmed by 4 bases and J by 2 bases, 13 bases remained unmatched. The CDR3 sequence is CASSSLLLLAGVTYNEQFF. The CDR3 nucleotides read TGTGCCAGCAGTTCCTTGCTCCTACTAGCGGGAGTGACCTACAATGAGCAGTTCTTC.

A single count supports this clone. The J gene is TRBJ1-1, the V gene TRBV7-9; tentative D call: TRBD1 (6 bases). CDR1 is SEHNR and CDR2 is FQNEAQ in the germline V gene (reference sequence). V lost 6 bases to trimming and J lost 6 bases, with 17 bases between them. This CDR3 is 14 amino acids long. Here the CDR3 reads CASSHPRRGPEAFF. Written as DNA, the CDR3 is TGTGCCAGCAGTCATCCCCGCAGGGGACCTGAAGCTTTCTTT.

This clone appeared once. This chain links TRBV7-9 with TRBJ2-1, with a weak D call TRBD1 (5 bases). The CDR3 spans 15 residues. Trimming removed 6 bases at V and 6 bases at J, with 18 bases between. Per the germline V gene, CDR1 is SEHNR and CDR2 is FQNEAQ (reference sequence). CDR3 region: CASRIGLGAANEQFF. In DNA, the CDR3 is TGTGCCAGCAGGATCGGGCTAGGGGCGGCCAATGAGCAGTTCTTC.

This rearrangement joins TRBV7-9 to TRBJ2-1; no clear D gene. The CDR3 has 15 amino acids. V was trimmed by 5 bases and J by 2 bases, leaving 13 bases between them. Germline V gene sequence: CDR1 SEHNR, CDR2 FQNEAQ (reference sequence). CDR3: CASSGDSQPYNEQFF. The CDR3 nucleotides are TGTGCCAGCAGCGGAGACTCGCAACCCTACAATGAGCAGTTCTTC.

The chain employs TRBV7-3 and TRBJ1-4; the D gene is possibly TRBD1 (6 bases). Germline CDR1 SGHTA, CDR2 FQGTGA. The CDR3 extends over 15 amino acids. V was cut by 5 bases and J by 8 bases, with 18 bases left in between. This chain's CDR3 is CASSPGGAGNEKLFF. As DNA, the CDR3 is TGTGCCAGCAGCCCGGGGGGCGCGGGAAACGAAAAACTGTTTTTT. Full variable domain (outside the CDR3, taken from reference TRBV7-3 and TRBJ1-4): GAGVSQTPSNKVTEKGKYVELRCDPISGHTALYWYRQSLGQGPEFLIYFQGTGAADDSGLPNDRFFAVRPEGSVSTLKIQRTERGDSAVYLCASSPGGAGNEKLFFGSGTQLSVL.

In the case of this clone: One end of the junction fails to match germline, which may point to a read error. The rearrangement uses TRBV10-3 and TRBJ1-1; D is ambiguous. The germline gives CDR1 ENHRY, CDR2 SYGVKD. This CDR3 has 14 amino acids. CDR3 DNA: TGTGCCATCAGTGAGTCGGCGGTGAACGCTGAAGCTTTCTTT. Amino acids: CAISESAVNAEAFF.

The chain carries TRBV28 and TRBJ1-3; D remains ambiguous. CDR1 is MDHEN and CDR2 is SYDVKM in the germline V gene. Trimming stripped 6 bases from V and 0 bases from J, with 9 bases between. This CDR3 has 14 residues. The CDR3 protein is CASSQVPSGNTIYF. The CDR3 nucleotides are TGTGCCAGCAGCCAGGTCCCCTCTGGAAACACCATATATTTT.

J is TRBJ2-1 and V is TRBV7-2, with a weak D call TRBD2 (5 bases). Between the trimmed V and J ends, which lost 5 bases and 8 bases, there was a span of 7 bases. This CDR3 comprises 11 residues. CDR1 SGHTA and CDR2 FQGNSA come from the germline V gene. As DNA, the CDR3 is TGTGCCAGCAGCCCGGGGTATGAGCAGTTCTTC. As protein: CASSPGYEQFF.

The chain recombines TRBV28 with TRBJ1-2; unclear D gene. The CDR3 loop spans 13 amino acids. Trimming pared 8 bases from V and 1 base from J, leaving 11 bases between. The germline CDR1 and CDR2 sequences are MDHEN and SYDVKM. The CDR3: CASGGDLNYGYTF. Here the CDR3 DNA reads TGTGCCAGCGGCGGGGATCTTAACTATGGCTACACCTTC.

This clone was detected many times. Here the CDR3 reads CASSEALAGGTDTQYF. Written as DNA, the CDR3 is TGTGCCAGCAGTGAAGCCCTAGCGGGTGGTACAGATACGCAGTATTTT. The chain links TRBV2 to TRBJ2-3, with TRBD2 identical over 8 bases. V was pared by 0 bases and J by 3 bases, with 5 bases of the junction left unmatched. The CDR3 is made up of 16 amino acids. Germline loops: CDR1 SNHLY, CDR2 FYNNEI.

The rearrangement uses TRBV19 and TRBJ2-3, with D possibly TRBD1 on 5 matching bases. The CDR3 runs to 14 residues. V lost 6 bases and J lost 1, with 11 bases in between. The germline gives CDR1 LNHDA, CDR2 SQIVND (reference sequence). The CDR3 loop reads CASRGLGGTDTQYF. The CDR3 coding sequence is TGTGCCAGTAGGGGGTTAGGGGGCACAGATACGCAGTATTTT.

The V gene is TRBV20-1, the J gene TRBJ2-7; 7 bases map to TRBD2. Germline CDR1 and CDR2: DFQATT and SNEGSKA (reference sequence). Losses at the gene ends were 3 bases for V and 2 bases for J; bases not matched to a gene: 7. This CDR3 contains 14 residues. Here the CDR3 reads CSASSSGTAYEQYF. CDR3 bases: TGCAGTGCTAGTTCGAGCGGGACGGCCTACGAGCAGTACTTC.

This clone was seen only a few times. The V and J genes are TRBV24-1 and TRBJ2-3; no reliable D call. Per the germline V gene, CDR1 is KGHDR and CDR2 is SFDVKD. This CDR3 is built from 15 residues. The V end was cut by 3 bases, the J end by 6 bases, with 15 bases between. The CDR3 loop reads CATSDAVPARDTQYF. The CDR3 nucleotides read TGTGCCACCAGTGATGCGGTCCCCGCAAGGGATACGCAGTATTTT.

The chain is built from TRBV25-1 and TRBJ2-2, with a possible D match to TRBD2 (6 bases). There are 15 residues in the CDR3. Germline CDR1 is MGHDK and CDR2 is SYGVNS. V shed 3 bases and J shed 6 bases, with 14 bases lying between them. CDR3: CASSEPAGTAGELFF. The CDR3 region has the DNA TGTGCCAGCAGTGAGCCAGCGGGTACGGCCGGGGAGCTGTTTTTT.

This sequence joins TRBV5-1 and TRBJ1-4, with D unresolved. The CDR3 covers 12 residues. V lost 4 bases to trimming and J lost 12 bases, with 13 bases between them. The germline gives CDR1 SGHRS, CDR2 YFSETQ. CDR3 in DNA: TGCGCCAGCAGCCCATCGGGGTTCGAACTGTTTTTT. Amino acid sequence: CASSPSGFELFF. The whole variable domain, remainder taken from reference TRBV5-1 and TRBJ1-4, is KAGVTQTPRYLIKTRGQQVTLSCSPISGHRSVSWYQQTPGQGLQFLFEYFSETQRNKGNFPGRFSGRQFSNSRSEMNVSTLELGDSALYLCASSPSGFELFFGSGTQLSVL.

This sequence joins TRBV28 and TRBJ1-5; 10 bases are a match to TRBD1. Germline values: CDR1 MDHEN, CDR2 SYDVKM. The CDR3 totals 12 residues. J lost 6 bases, V lost 8 bases, and 1 base had no gene match. This CDR3 is CASGDRGQPQHF. The CDR3 DNA is TGTGCCAGCGGGGACAGGGGTCAGCCCCAGCATTTT. The variable domain in full, with the rest retrieved from reference TRBV28 and TRBJ1-5, is DVKVTQSSRYLVKRTGEKVFLECVQDMDHENMFWYRQDPGLGLRLIYFSYDVKMKEKGDIPEGYSVSREKKERFSLILESASTNQTSMYLCASGDRGQPQHFGDGTRLSIL.

This clone showed up just once. The junction departs from the called germline gene at one end, perhaps through a read error. This chain uses TRBV5-1 with TRBJ1-1; no firm D call. Germline V lookup: CDR1 SGHRS, CDR2 YFSETQ. The CDR3 extends over 15 amino acids. The CDR3 loop is CASRLAGTPNTEAFF. CDR3 bases: TGCGCCAGCAGATTGGCTGGCACACCGAACACTGAAGCTTTCTTT. The entire variable domain, with the rest obtained from reference TRBV5-1 and TRBJ1-1, is as follows: KAGVTQTPRYLIKTRGQQVTLSCSPISGHRSVSWYQQTPGQGLQFLFEYFSETQRNKGNFPGRFSGRQFSNSRSEMNVSTLELGDSALYLCASRLAGTPNTEAFFGQGTRLTVV.

The V and J genes are TRBV27 and TRBJ1-2; 9 bases are a match to TRBD1. Unmatched junction bases numbered 9, after V lost 5 bases and J lost 5 bases. The germline V gene encodes CDR1 MNHEY and CDR2 SMNVEV (reference sequence). The CDR3 is 15 amino acids. The CDR3 is CASSERTGTGYGYTF. As DNA, the CDR3 is TGTGCCAGCAGTGAACGAACCGGGACAGGGTATGGCTACACCTTC.

This chain uses TRBV6-6 with TRBJ1-2, with TRBD1 matching 8 bases. J was trimmed by 4 bases and V by 5 bases; bases with no gene match: 6. The CDR3 sequence is 14 residues long. Per the germline V gene, CDR1 is MNHNY and CDR2 is SVGAGI (reference sequence). The chain's CDR3 is CASSPLDRGYGYTF. The CDR3 DNA is TGTGCCAGCAGTCCCCTAGACAGGGGCTATGGCTACACCTTC.

This chain connects TRBV6-5 to TRBJ2-1; 7 nucleotides match TRBD2. Per germline, CDR1 MNHEY and CDR2 SVGAGI. With V trimmed by 2 bases and J by 9 bases, 10 bases remained unmatched. The CDR3 is 15 amino acids. CDR3 nucleotide sequence: TGTGCCAGCAGTTACGGTGGGAGGGCCGTAGGTGAGCAGTTCTTC. Translating gives CASSYGGRAVGEQFF.

This clone was counted a single time. The chain combines TRBV28 with TRBJ2-5; 11 bases map to TRBD1. Germline V gene lookup returns CDR1 MDHEN and CDR2 SYDVKM. The CDR3 sequence is 16 residues long. With V trimmed by 6 bases and J by 5 bases, 11 bases remained unmatched. CDR3 region: CASRSGDRGTSETQYF. CDR3 coding DNA: TGTGCCAGCAGGAGCGGGGACAGGGGGACTTCGGAGACCCAGTACTTC.

Comment on this clone: The germline gene is not matched at one end of the junction; a read error may be the cause. This sequence joins TRBV7-7 and TRBJ2-2, with 7 positions matching TRBD2. In germline, CDR1 is SSHAT, CDR2 FNYEAQ (reference sequence). There are 15 residues in the CDR3. CDR3 sequence: CASTPSGANTGELFF. In DNA, the CDR3 is TGTGCTAGCACCCCTAGCGGAGCGAACACCGGGGAGCTGTTTTTT.

The V and J genes are TRBV19 and TRBJ1-5; 8 bases align to TRBD1. J lost 4 bases, V lost 5 bases, and 1 base had no gene match. The CDR3 runs 13 residues. Germline assignment: CDR1 LNHDA and CDR2 SQIVND (reference sequence). The CDR3 sequence: CASSWTGNQPQHF. The CDR3, as DNA: TGTGCCAGTAGTTGGACAGGGAATCAGCCCCAGCATTTT.